The TCR beta chain described here comes from a study of PD-1 blockade in mismatch repair-deficient tumors (dated by TCRdb to the late 2010s). Some background on the complete study: Between September 2013 and 2016, the trial enrolled approximately 87 consecutive patients with about eleven types of mismatch repair-deficient cancer, all of whom had received prior treatment and were progressing. Tumor-associated T cell clones in the peripheral blood of patients responding to PD-1 blockade were tracked using deep sequencing of TCR CDR3 regions. The investigation overall reported the following: Clones residing in the tumor, which were often undetectable in blood before treatment, expanded quickly after pembrolizumab and then contracted, generally before radiologic responses.

Mismatch repair deficiency in every enrolled patient was established by polymerase chain reaction or immunohistochemistry. A few patients who responded to pembrolizumab therapy underwent TCR sequencing. Pembrolizumab PD-1 blockade was prospectively tested in advanced mismatch repair-deficient cancers, regardless of tissue of origin, in the phase II trial. Serial peripheral blood T cell samples were collected before and at multiple times after starting PD-1 blockade. Blood sampling time points were reported as weeks after the first dose of pembrolizumab. Libraries were built with the immunoSEQ multiplex PCR assay. Here the immuneACCESS table is served through TCRdb, limited to in-frame sequences with V and J called. Missing clones are a known gap in these copies; in checked studies unresolved V genes cover under half, and the rest lacks a known reason. Present in this sample are about 79,000 clones, 80% to 90% of which were seen just once. Around 5.1% of the sample is taken by the ten largest.

The CDR3 goes from the cysteine to the phenylalanine over 13 residues. Only the CDR3 portion is preserved as DNA: 39 bases, with reading frame beginning at the first base. The germline ends are 7 bases apart after V is trimmed by 6 bases and J by 1 base. CDR1 and CDR2 were assigned from the germline V gene as MNHEY and SVGAGI. As regards this clone: This receptor's antigen is unknown. Base quality data are lacking; no much larger clone is found one base away.

The material was peripheral blood, obtained 44 weeks after starting pembrolizumab. The receptor was derived from an adult with mismatch repair-deficient cancer. This chain joins TRBV6-5 to TRBJ1-5; the D gene cannot be resolved reliably. The CDR3 region: CASSTESNQPQHF. The base sequence is TGTGCCAGCAGCACAGAGAGCAATCAGCCCCAGCATTTT.